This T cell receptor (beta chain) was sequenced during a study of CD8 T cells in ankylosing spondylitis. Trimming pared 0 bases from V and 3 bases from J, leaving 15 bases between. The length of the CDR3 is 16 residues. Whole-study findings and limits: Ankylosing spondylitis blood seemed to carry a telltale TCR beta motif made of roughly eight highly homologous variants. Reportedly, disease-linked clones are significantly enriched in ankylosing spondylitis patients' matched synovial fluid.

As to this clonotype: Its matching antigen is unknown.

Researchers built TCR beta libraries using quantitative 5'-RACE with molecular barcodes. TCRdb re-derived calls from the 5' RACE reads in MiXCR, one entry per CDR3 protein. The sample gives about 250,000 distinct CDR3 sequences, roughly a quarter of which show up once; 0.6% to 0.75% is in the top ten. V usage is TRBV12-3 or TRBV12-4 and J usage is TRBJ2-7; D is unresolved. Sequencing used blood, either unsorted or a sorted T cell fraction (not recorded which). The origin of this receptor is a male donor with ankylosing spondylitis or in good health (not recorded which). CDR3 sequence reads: CASSLALRLSHYEQYF. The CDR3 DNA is TGTGCCAGCAGTTTAGCGCTAAGGCTTTCACACTACGAGCAGTACTTC.